A selection of T cell receptor beta chains follows, all from one sample in a study of T cell responses to AZD1222 COVID-19 vaccine. Method: immunoSEQ multiplex PCR; TCRdb's copy keeps in-frame clones and lacks some. Of over 55,000 clones listed, about 83% are singletons. Source: peripheral blood, taken 28 days after the second AZD1222 dose. Receptor source: an adult who received the AZD1222 COVID-19 vaccine. Each CDR3 is given with its conserved first and last residue. Fields, in order: J gene, V gene, clone size, D gene, CDR3 DNA, CDR3 protein. A D gene is named only where the DNA matches it firmly. The size entry is marked missing in some rows and otherwise reads once, few, many or a size class.

j_call: TRBJ2-1
v_call: TRBV19
clone_size: once
d_call: .
cdr3_nt: TGTGCCAGTAGTATGGGGGCCCCGTACAATGAGCAGTTCTTC
cdr3_aa: CASSMGAPYNEQFF

j_call: TRBJ1-5
v_call: TRBV19
clone_size: few
d_call: TRBD1
cdr3_nt: TGTGCCAGTAGTATCGGACAGGGCCCTCGGCAGCCCCAGCATTTT
cdr3_aa: CASSIGQGPRQPQHF

j_call: TRBJ2-1
v_call: TRBV9
clone_size: .
d_call: TRBD2
cdr3_nt: TGTGCCAGCAGCGGAACTAGCGGGTTCTACAATGAGCAGTTCTTC
cdr3_aa: CASSGTSGFYNEQFF

j_call: TRBJ2-1
v_call: TRBV5-1
clone_size: .
d_call: .
cdr3_nt: TGCGCCAGCAGCTTAAGAAGCGGGTTCTCCTACAATGAGCAGTTCTTC
cdr3_aa: CASSLRSGFSYNEQFF

j_call: TRBJ1-5
v_call: TRBV27
clone_size: .
d_call: .
cdr3_nt: TGTGCCAGCAGTTTAGGGGACAGCAATCAGCCCCAGCATTTT
cdr3_aa: CASSLGDSNQPQHF

j_call: TRBJ1-6
v_call: TRBV5-1
clone_size: .
d_call: .
cdr3_nt: TGCGCCAGCAGCTCCGGGACGTATGGTAATTCACCCCTCCACTTT
cdr3_aa: CASSSGTYGNSPLHF

j_call: TRBJ2-7
v_call: TRBV9
clone_size: .
d_call: .
cdr3_nt: TGTGCCAGCAGCGTAGAGGATGGATCCTACGAGCAGTACTTC
cdr3_aa: CASSVEDGSYEQYF

j_call: TRBJ1-5
v_call: TRBV6-1
clone_size: once
d_call: .
cdr3_nt: TGTGCCAGCAGTGAAGCAAGACCCTCGGGCAATCAGCCCCAGCATTTT
cdr3_aa: CASSEARPSGNQPQHF

j_call: TRBJ2-2
v_call: TRBV7-6
clone_size: .
d_call: TRBD1
cdr3_nt: TGTGCCAGCAGCTTAGCCCCCACAGGGGGAGGTTCGAACACCGGGGAGCTGTTTTTT
cdr3_aa: CASSLAPTGGGSNTGELFF

j_call: TRBJ1-6
v_call: TRBV5-1
clone_size: once
d_call: .
cdr3_nt: TGCGCCAGCAGCTTGGACAAGGAGGACAGCTATAATTCACCCCTCCACTTT
cdr3_aa: CASSLDKEDSYNSPLHF

j_call: TRBJ2-3
v_call: TRBV5-1
clone_size: .
d_call: TRBD1
cdr3_nt: TGCGCCAGCAGCTGGGGACAGGCGGCAGATACGCAGTATTTT
cdr3_aa: CASSWGQAADTQYF

j_call: TRBJ1-1
v_call: TRBV7-9
clone_size: .
d_call: .
cdr3_nt: TGTGCCAGCAGCTCAACGCCACACGGGGGATCGAACACTGAAGCTTTCTTT
cdr3_aa: CASSSTPHGGSNTEAFF

j_call: TRBJ2-6
v_call: TRBV20-1
clone_size: .
d_call: .
cdr3_nt: TGCAGTGCAGAGGGTGCCAACGTCCTGACTTTC
cdr3_aa: CSAEGANVLTF

j_call: TRBJ1-2
v_call: TRBV6-5
clone_size: few
d_call: .
cdr3_nt: TGTGCCAGCAGTACCCCCGCGGGAGTGGGCTATGGCTACACCTTC
cdr3_aa: CASSTPAGVGYGYTF

j_call: TRBJ1-2
v_call: TRBV7-8
clone_size: .
d_call: TRBD1
cdr3_nt: TGTGCCAGCAGCTTATCCCGACAGGGAGGAACCTATGGCTACACCTTC
cdr3_aa: CASSLSRQGGTYGYTF

j_call: TRBJ2-3
v_call: TRBV13
clone_size: .
d_call: .
cdr3_nt: TGTGCCAGCAGCATCGGACTGGTTGGGATAACAGATACGCAGTATTTT
cdr3_aa: CASSIGLVGITDTQYF

j_call: TRBJ2-7
v_call: TRBV4-2
clone_size: .
d_call: .
cdr3_nt: TGTGCCAGCAGCCAAGGGGACGGGGATCCGTTTTACGAGCAGTACTTC
cdr3_aa: CASSQGDGDPFYEQYF

j_call: TRBJ2-3
v_call: TRBV6-1
clone_size: .
d_call: .
cdr3_nt: TGTGCCAGCAGTGAAGACCGTCAGCGACCCACAGATACGCAGTATTTT
cdr3_aa: CASSEDRQRPTDTQYF

j_call: TRBJ2-3
v_call: TRBV19
clone_size: .
d_call: .
cdr3_nt: TGTGCCAGTAGTATAGGGGCCTTGACAGGTACAGATACGCAGTATTTT
cdr3_aa: CASSIGALTGTDTQYF

j_call: TRBJ2-3
v_call: TRBV6-6
clone_size: .
d_call: .
cdr3_nt: TGTGCCAGCAACCACCCGGGCAAAGATACGCAGTATTTT
cdr3_aa: CASNHPGKDTQYF

j_call: TRBJ1-1
v_call: TRBV6-6
clone_size: .
d_call: TRBD1
cdr3_nt: TGTGCCAGCAGCCCACTACAGGGGCCTGAAGCTTTCTTT
cdr3_aa: CASSPLQGPEAFF

j_call: TRBJ1-1
v_call: TRBV7-6
clone_size: .
d_call: .
cdr3_nt: TGTGCCAGCAGCTTATCGGGGAGGGGGACTGAAGCTTTCTTT
cdr3_aa: CASSLSGRGTEAFF

j_call: TRBJ1-6
v_call: TRBV3-1/TRBV3-2
clone_size: once
d_call: .
cdr3_nt: TGTGCCAGCTCGTTTAATCTGCGCCGTTCACCCCTCCACTTT
cdr3_aa: CASSFNLRRSPLHF

j_call: TRBJ1-3
v_call: TRBV9
clone_size: .
d_call: TRBD1
cdr3_nt: TGTGCCAGCAGCGGACAGGGGGCGACTGGAAACACCATATATTTT
cdr3_aa: CASSGQGATGNTIYF

j_call: TRBJ1-4
v_call: TRBV6-1
clone_size: .
d_call: .
cdr3_nt: TGTGCCAGCAGTTCAGCTGAAAAACTGTTTTTT
cdr3_aa: CASSSAEKLFF

j_call: TRBJ1-2
v_call: TRBV7-2
clone_size: .
d_call: TRBD1
cdr3_nt: TGTGCCAGCAGCTCTCCAGGGGGCGCGTTAGGTGGCTACACCTTC
cdr3_aa: CASSSPGGALGGYTF

j_call: TRBJ2-7
v_call: TRBV20-1
clone_size: .
d_call: .
cdr3_nt: TGCAGTGCCAGGAGCTCCTACGAGCAGTACTTC
cdr3_aa: CSARSSYEQYF

j_call: TRBJ2-5
v_call: TRBV6-5
clone_size: .
d_call: TRBD1
cdr3_nt: TGTGCCAGCAGTTATCCCGGACAGGGACAGTACTTC
cdr3_aa: CASSYPGQGQYF

j_call: TRBJ2-7
v_call: TRBV3-1/TRBV3-2
clone_size: .
d_call: TRBD1
cdr3_nt: TGTGCCAGCAGCCAGGAACCCGGGACAGGGGGCTACGAGCAGTACTTC
cdr3_aa: CASSQEPGTGGYEQYF

j_call: TRBJ1-6
v_call: TRBV15
clone_size: .
d_call: .
cdr3_nt: TGTGCCACCAGCAGAGGAAGGGGTTCACCCCTCCACTTT
cdr3_aa: CATSRGRGSPLHF

j_call: TRBJ1-2
v_call: TRBV10-3
clone_size: .
d_call: .
cdr3_nt: TGTGCCATCAGTCAGGAACTGCTCGATGGCTACACCTTC
cdr3_aa: CAISQELLDGYTF

j_call: TRBJ1-5
v_call: TRBV28
clone_size: .
d_call: TRBD1
cdr3_nt: TGTGCCAGCGCGCAGGGGGTAGGGCGCAATCAGCCCCAGCATTTT
cdr3_aa: CASAQGVGRNQPQHF

j_call: TRBJ1-4
v_call: TRBV18
clone_size: .
d_call: .
cdr3_nt: TGTGCCAGCTCACCCGCCGGGGGGGAAGGCGAAAAACTGTTTTTT
cdr3_aa: CASSPAGGEGEKLFF

j_call: TRBJ1-2
v_call: TRBV19
clone_size: few
d_call: .
cdr3_nt: TGTGCCAGTAGTATAGGGACGCTGCGGGGGATATTTGGCTACACCTTC
cdr3_aa: CASSIGTLRGIFGYTF

j_call: TRBJ2-7
v_call: TRBV18
clone_size: .
d_call: .
cdr3_nt: TGTGCCAGCTCACCTGCTAGGGGCCCTCTCGGCGAGCAGTACTTC
cdr3_aa: CASSPARGPLGEQYF

j_call: TRBJ1-2
v_call: TRBV14
clone_size: .
d_call: .
cdr3_nt: TGTGCCAGCAGCCAAGAACCCTTTCCGGGCTACACCTTC
cdr3_aa: CASSQEPFPGYTF

j_call: TRBJ2-3
v_call: TRBV18
clone_size: .
d_call: .
cdr3_nt: TGTGCCAGCTCACCAAATGTCGGGGGCTCTGGGGATACGCAGTATTTT
cdr3_aa: CASSPNVGGSGDTQYF

j_call: TRBJ1-5
v_call: TRBV5-1
clone_size: few
d_call: TRBD1
cdr3_nt: TGCGCCAGCAGCCCCCTCGGGACAGGGGGCCAGCCCCAGCATTTT
cdr3_aa: CASSPLGTGGQPQHF

j_call: TRBJ1-1
v_call: TRBV6-5
clone_size: .
d_call: .
cdr3_nt: TGTGCCAGCACGCTCGGAGGGAACACTGAAGCTTTCTTT
cdr3_aa: CASTLGGNTEAFF

j_call: TRBJ1-3
v_call: TRBV6-2/TRBV6-3
clone_size: .
d_call: TRBD1
cdr3_nt: TGTGCCAGCAGTGCGGACAGGTCTTCAGGAAACACCATATATTTT
cdr3_aa: CASSADRSSGNTIYF

j_call: TRBJ1-4
v_call: TRBV27
clone_size: .
d_call: .
cdr3_nt: TGTGCCAGCAGTTTATGGGCGGGGGAAAAACTGTTTTTT
cdr3_aa: CASSLWAGEKLFF

j_call: TRBJ1-2
v_call: TRBV6-5
clone_size: .
d_call: .
cdr3_nt: TGTGCCAGCAGTAGGGACGCAGACTATGGCTACACCTTC
cdr3_aa: CASSRDADYGYTF

j_call: TRBJ1-2
v_call: TRBV19
clone_size: .
d_call: .
cdr3_nt: TGTGCCAGTAACGGTGGACAGTACCGAGCTAACTATGGCTACACCTTC
cdr3_aa: CASNGGQYRANYGYTF

j_call: TRBJ2-2
v_call: TRBV19
clone_size: .
d_call: .
cdr3_nt: TGTGCCAGTAGTCAGCAGCGACTGGTCACCGGGGAGCTGTTTTTT
cdr3_aa: CASSQQRLVTGELFF

j_call: TRBJ1-2
v_call: TRBV6-5
clone_size: .
d_call: .
cdr3_nt: TGTGCCAGCAGTTACCAGAGACAGTCCTATGGCTACACCTTC
cdr3_aa: CASSYQRQSYGYTF